Each of the 16 T cell receptor beta chains below was sequenced from the same sample in a study of T cells after yellow fever vaccination. One entry per CDR3 protein, called by TCRdb with MiXCR from the 5' RACE reads. The sample has 300,000 to 400,000 distinct CDR3 sequences, under 15% seen once. The sequencing used CD4+ T cells sorted from PBMCs, collected 15 days after the yellow fever booster vaccination. Receptors were obtained from a man between 18 and 35 years old who received the YFV17D yellow fever vaccine.

The rearrangement links TRBV5-1 to TRBJ2-5; no firm D call. The CDR3 sequence is 15 residues long. V dropped 2 bases and J dropped 5 bases, with 16 bases sitting between them. Per the germline V gene, CDR1 is SGHRS and CDR2 is YFSETQ. The CDR3 nucleotides read TGCGCCAGCAGCTTACGGCCCGTAGGAGTGGAGACCCAGTACTTC. Translation: CASSLRPVGVETQYF.

The chain uses TRBV18 and TRBJ1-6; D is perhaps TRBD1 (6 bases). This CDR3 spans 14 amino acids. Trimming took 4 bases from V and 9 from J, leaving 13 bases between them. Germline V lookup: CDR1 KGHSH, CDR2 LQKENI. The CDR3: CASSQLGGLSPLHF. CDR3 DNA sequence: TGTGCCAGCTCACAATTGGGGGGCCTTTCACCCCTCCACTTT.

The chain links TRBV4-3 to TRBJ1-2; maybe TRBD1 (5 bases). V gave up 0 bases and J gave up 2 bases, with 13 bases separating them. The CDR3 length is 16 residues. Germline CDR1 and CDR2: LGHNA and YSLEER. CDR3 amino acids: CASSQDLGAGNYGYTF. The CDR3 DNA follows: TGCGCCAGCAGCCAAGATCTAGGAGCAGGGAACTATGGCTACACCTTC.

This clonotype showed up just a few times. The J gene is TRBJ1-1, the V gene TRBV12-3 or TRBV12-4, with D unresolved. Trimming stripped 3 bases from V and 0 bases from J, with 8 bases between. The CDR3 extends over 14 amino acids. As DNA, the CDR3 is TGTGCCAGCAGTTTCGAATCATTGAACACTGAAGCTTTCTTT. Protein product: CASSFESLNTEAFF.

This clonotype was counted a few times. The chain uses TRBV5-1 and TRBJ1-4; 10 nucleotides match TRBD1. J was trimmed by 8 bases and V by 4 bases; bases with no gene match: 8. Germline V gives CDR1 SGHRS, CDR2 YFSETQ. The CDR3 runs to 15 residues. The CDR3 reads CASSPTTGGSEKLFF. CDR3 DNA: TGCGCCAGCAGCCCCACGACAGGGGGCAGCGAAAAACTGTTTTTT.

Many counts were recorded for this clonotype. The chain employs TRBV29-1 and TRBJ2-3; TRBD1 aligns across 7 bases. Germline lookup yields CDR1 SQVTM and CDR2 ANQGSEA. Trimming at V came to 6 bases and at J to 5 bases, leaving 11 bases not matched to a gene. The CDR3 is made up of 14 amino acids. DNA for the CDR3: TGCAGCGTGGCCCGGGACAGCCGAGAAGATACGCAGTATTTT. This gives the protein CSVARDSREDTQYF.

This clonotype was detected only a few times. This chain joins TRBV5-1 and TRBJ2-5; D is uncertain. V shed 1 base and J shed 5 bases, with 9 bases lying between them. The CDR3 loop spans 13 amino acids. Germline CDR1 is SGHRS and CDR2 is YFSETQ. The chain's CDR3 is CASSLTVEETQYF. The CDR3 DNA reads as TGCGCCAGCAGCTTGACGGTAGAGGAGACCCAGTACTTC.

The chain carries TRBV6-1 and TRBJ1-2, with 7 positions matching TRBD1. Germline-derived CDR1 and CDR2 are MNHNS and SASEGT. The V gene end was trimmed by 8 bases and the J gene end by 4 bases; junction bases not matched to a gene: 4. This CDR3 is built from 12 residues. The CDR3 spells CASQGDVYGYTF. CDR3 nucleotides: TGTGCCAGCCAGGGGGACGTCTATGGCTACACCTTC.

This clonotype showed up just a few times. A single base separates this from a much larger clone, so it may be a read error. The chain couples TRBV27 to TRBJ2-2; D gene unclear. Between the trimmed V and J ends, which lost 5 bases and 1 base, there was a span of 2 bases. The CDR3 runs to 12 residues. CDR1 is MNHEY and CDR2 is SMNVEV in the germline V gene (reference sequence). In nucleotides, the CDR3 is TGTGCCAGCAGTGAGAACACCGGGGAGCTGTTTTTT. The encoded protein is CASSENTGELFF.

This clonotype has only a few counts. The gene calls are TRBV11-3 and TRBJ2-1; D may be TRBD2 (5 bases). CDR1 and CDR2 (germline): SGHNT, YENEEA. Between the trimmed V and J ends, which lost 2 bases and 9 bases, there was a span of 14 bases. This CDR3 contains 14 residues. CDR3 loop: CASSLRPAGVEQFF. DNA for the CDR3: TGTGCCAGCAGCTTAAGGCCGGCGGGTGTTGAGCAGTTCTTC.

This clonotype was seen more than once but under ten times. The rearrangement joins TRBV2 to TRBJ1-1; D is possibly TRBD1 (5 bases). The germline V gene has CDR1 SNHLY and CDR2 FYNNEI. V was trimmed by 6 bases and J by 5 bases, leaving 16 bases between them. This CDR3 is 14 amino acids long. CDR3 DNA sequence: TGTGCCAGCAGCCCACTTCTCTGGGGGACTGAAGCTTTCTTT. Translated: CASSPLLWGTEAFF.

The CDR3 coding sequence is TGTGCCAGCTCGAGCCAGAGACTAGTCCAAGGAGAGACCCAGTACTTC. Residues: CASSSQRLVQGETQYF. The gene calls are TRBV18 and TRBJ2-5, with D perhaps matching TRBD2 (6 bases). Trimming took 6 bases from V and 4 from J, leaving 21 bases between them. Looked up from germline, CDR1 is KGHSH and CDR2 is LQKENI. This CDR3 region has 16 residues.

This clonotype was observed a few times. The chain has TRBV20-1 and TRBJ2-2, with no clear D. Looked up from germline, CDR1 is DFQATT and CDR2 is SNEGSKA (reference sequence). V dropped 6 bases and J dropped 4 bases, with 15 bases sitting between them. The CDR3 loop spans 14 amino acids. The CDR3 coding sequence is TGCAGTGCCTCCTCCCGACAAATCACCGGGGAGCTGTTTTTT. Translating gives CSASSRQITGELFF.

This clonotype occurred many times. The genes are TRBV7-8 and TRBJ2-5; a possible D gene is TRBD2 (6 bases). Germline V CDR1 and CDR2: SGHVS, FQNEAQ. Trimming shortened V by 2 bases and J by 4 bases, and 8 bases separated the two germline ends. This CDR3 is 13 amino acids long. The CDR3 region has the DNA TGTGCCAGCAGCTTAATGGGAGGAGAGACCCAGTACTTC. The encoded protein is CASSLMGGETQYF.

In its sample, this clonotype was seen a few times. The chain joins TRBV5-1 to TRBJ2-5, with a tentative D call TRBD2 (6 bases). V dropped 4 bases and J dropped 2 bases, with 12 bases sitting between them. The CDR3 loop spans 14 amino acids. CDR1 and CDR2 from the germline V gene are SGHRS and YFSETQ. CDR3 DNA sequence: TGCGCCAGCAGCCGAGGGACTCTACAAGAGACCCAGTACTTC. It yields the protein CASSRGTLQETQYF.

This clonotype occurred a few times. Here the CDR3 DNA reads TGTGCCAGCAGTCCTGGCCGCCCTCGGGTTAGTGAGCAGTTCTTC. Residues: CASSPGRPRVSEQFF. This rearrangement joins TRBV12-3 or TRBV12-4 to TRBJ2-1, with D uncertain. This CDR3 comprises 15 residues. V lost 5 bases, J lost 9 bases, and 20 bases lay in between.